Each of the 12 T cell receptor beta chains below was sequenced from the same sample in a study of identical twins. MiXCR, run by TCRdb on the 5' RACE reads, gives a single entry per CDR3 protein. The sample carries under 900,000 distinct CDR3 sequences, 15% to 20% recorded once. These same records also appear under a second study, on T cells expressing NK-cell markers.

The sequenced sample was PBMCs. The receptors originated from a woman between 18 and 29 years old in good health.

This sequence joins TRBV5-1 and TRBJ2-1, with 10 bases aligning to TRBD2. Germline V gives CDR1 SGHRS, CDR2 YFSETQ. The CDR3 has 17 residues. The J segment lost 2 bases and the V segment lost 5 bases, leaving 10 bases of the junction unmatched. The DNA for the CDR3 is TGCGCCAGCAGGCCACTTCCTAGCGGGAGCGCCTACAATGAGCAGTTCTTC. Translation: CASRPLPSGSAYNEQFF.

This clonotype was counted at least ten times. The chain carries TRBV5-1 and TRBJ2-5, with D unresolved. CDR3 size: 12 residues. From germline, CDR1 is SGHRS and CDR2 YFSETQ. V was clipped by 0 bases and J by 5 bases, with 5 bases between them. CDR3 loop: CASSLAWETQYF. As DNA, the CDR3 is TGCGCCAGCAGCTTGGCCTGGGAGACCCAGTACTTC.

This clonotype was counted between two and nine times. The V and J genes are TRBV5-1 and TRBJ2-1; D possibly uses TRBD1 or TRBD2 (5 bases each). The CDR3 has 15 amino acids. Germline V CDR1 and CDR2: SGHRS, YFSETQ. Trimming took off 3 bases at V and 10 bases at J, with 20 bases between the two ends. The CDR3 loop reads CASSSPGPRTLEQFF. The CDR3, as DNA: TGCGCCAGCAGCTCACCGGGACCACGGACCTTGGAGCAGTTCTTC.

This clonotype was recorded a few times. The CDR3, as DNA: TGTGCCACCAGCACCTGGCGAAGACAAAACTATGGCTACACCTTC. It is translated as CATSTWRRQNYGYTF. V is TRBV15 and J is TRBJ1-2; no definite D call. Per germline, CDR1 LNHNV and CDR2 YYDKDF (reference sequence). This CDR3 region has 15 residues. Trimming left V 4 bases short and J 2 bases short, with 14 bases between.

Ten or more counts support this clonotype. V is TRBV24-1 and J is TRBJ2-3, with D perhaps being TRBD1 or TRBD2 (5 bases each). V shed 2 bases and J shed 6 bases, with 17 bases lying between them. The CDR3 spans 16 residues. Germline loops: CDR1 KGHDR, CDR2 SFDVKD. In DNA form, the CDR3 reads TGTGCCACCAGTGATTCAAGGCAGGGAGCTGGTGATACGCAGTATTTT. This encodes CATSDSRQGAGDTQYF.

V gene TRBV20-1 combines with J gene TRBJ2-2; 8 bases align to TRBD2. Germline V gene sequence: CDR1 DFQATT, CDR2 SNEGSKA (reference sequence). V was pared by 3 bases and J by 6 bases, with 6 bases of the junction left unmatched. The CDR3 runs 14 residues. The CDR3 DNA reads as TGCAGTGCTAGTTTGCCGGGAGGGTCCGGGGAGCTGTTTTTT. This gives the protein CSASLPGGSGELFF.

The chain links TRBV5-1 to TRBJ2-4, with no clear D. The CDR3 has 14 residues. V lost 1 base to trimming and J lost 4 bases, with 9 bases between them. CDR1 SGHRS and CDR2 YFSETQ come from the germline V gene. CDR3 DNA: TGCGCCAGCAGCTTGATAGAAGGGAAAAACATTCAGTACTTC. This gives the protein CASSLIEGKNIQYF. Full variable domain (rest looked up from reference TRBV5-1 and TRBJ2-4): KAGVTQTPRYLIKTRGQQVTLSCSPISGHRSVSWYQQTPGQGLQFLFEYFSETQRNKGNFPGRFSGRQFSNSRSEMNVSTLELGDSALYLCASSLIEGKNIQYFGAGTRLSVL.

The V gene is TRBV20-1, the J gene TRBJ2-7; 9 bases line up with TRBD2. Germline V gene data show CDR1 as DFQATT and CDR2 as SNEGSKA (reference sequence). V was clipped by 4 bases and J by 3 bases; unmatched bases: 4. The CDR3 totals 13 residues. This CDR3 is CSAKETSGYEQYF. The DNA of the CDR3 is TGCAGTGCTAAGGAGACTAGCGGCTACGAGCAGTACTTC.

This clonotype was recorded once. The V call is TRBV20-1, the J call TRBJ2-3; 8 positions agree with TRBD2. Per the germline V gene, CDR1 is DFQATT and CDR2 is SNEGSKA (reference sequence). This CDR3 region has 12 residues. CDR3 sequence: CSPSGSTDTQYF. The CDR3 DNA is TGCAGCCCTAGCGGGAGCACAGATACGCAGTATTTT.

This clonotype was observed many times. The chain links TRBV29-1 to TRBJ2-7, with 13 bases aligning to TRBD2. J lost 2 bases, V lost 3 bases, and 7 bases had no gene match. Germline values: CDR1 SQVTM, CDR2 ANQGSEA. The CDR3 contains 16 residues. The CDR3 bases are TGCAGCGTTGATACGGGACTAGCGGGACGTGCCTACGAGCAGTACTTC. Translation: CSVDTGLAGRAYEQYF.

The gene calls are TRBV6-2 or TRBV6-3 and TRBJ2-1; D unclear. The CDR3 runs 15 residues. V dropped 0 bases and J dropped 3 bases, with 9 bases sitting between them. CDR1 MNHEY and CDR2 SVGEGT come from the germline V gene. The CDR3 protein is CASSYSNPVYNEQFF. Here the CDR3 DNA reads TGTGCCAGCAGTTACTCGAACCCGGTCTACAATGAGCAGTTCTTC.

The chain carries TRBV20-1 and TRBJ2-7, with D possibly being TRBD2 (6 bases). CDR3 size: 16 residues. V was shortened by 0 bases and J by 2 bases, with 17 bases between the two germline ends. Germline-derived CDR1 and CDR2 are DFQATT and SNEGSKA (reference sequence). The CDR3, as DNA: TGCAGTGCTAGAGATTCCACCGGGAGTATCGCCTACGAGCAGTACTTC. The encoded protein is CSARDSTGSIAYEQYF.